Here is one T cell receptor (beta chain) with its context. Which antigen it targets is not known. No per-base quality is available; no much larger clone lies one base away. At diagnosis, peripheral blood, uninvolved tumor-adjacent lung and tumor were collected and were preserved as a mix of fresh-frozen and FFPE material. For TCR repertoire profiling, blood samples were analyzed in the form of peripheral blood mononuclear cells. The data were obtained in a study of T cells in localized non-small cell lung cancer (dated by TCRdb to the early 2020s). For the wider study: T cell repertoires of about 230 early-stage NSCLC patients were analyzed, with tumors being compared against uninvolved tumor-adjacent lungs. All 240 or so NSCLC patients in the cohort were treatment-naive and had localized lung tumors that were resected. NSCLC patients had a mean age of approximately 70 years, and around 130 were male and nearly 110 female.

The immunoSEQ Assay was used to sequence TCR beta CDR3 regions from DNA. The authors' analysis ran thus. To compute T cell density, TCR beta template counts were normalized to usable DNA, which was estimated by amplifying housekeeping genes. Richness was estimated using the preseqR package, with extrapolation to 400,000 templates for PBMC samples and to 120,000 templates for tissue samples. Clonality was calculated as one minus Pielou's evenness. Tissue-enriched TCRs were identified through differential abundance testing performed on productive amino-acid clonotypes, with a minimum total count of 5 and an alpha of 0.1. The Jaccard Index and the Morisita Overlap Index were used to measure repertoire overlap between compartments. GLIPH grouped TCR beta CDR3s together with public tetramer-defined viral CDR3s, and a viral motif had to include at least three viral sequences and also show V-gene enrichment. Entries here come from immuneACCESS through TCRdb and include only in-frame sequences with V and J called. Some clones fail to appear in such tables; in the studies checked, an unresolved V gene covers under half of the shortfall, and the cause of the remainder is unknown. V, J and clone size are taken as reported in that table, and D and trimming were inferred from the DNA itself. The table for this sample lists tens of thousands of clones; about 88% of them were counted only once. The top ten hold around 1.3% of the sample.

V loses 1 base at its end and J loses 3 bases; junction bases beyond the gene matches: 10. The germline V gene specifies SGHTA as CDR1 and FQGNSA as CDR2. Inclusive of the bounding cysteine and phenylalanine, the CDR3 is 17 residues long. CDR3 DNA is the only sequence kept; it has 51 bases, read in frame from the first base. Broad study findings and their caveats: The highest T cell clonality was observed in uninvolved tumor-adjacent lung, where clonality exceeded that of tumor, suggesting that antigenic responses were more focused in uninvolved tumor-adjacent lung. A median of 57 of the top 100 tumor clones turned up in the paired uninvolved adjacent lung, and under 30 of those clones also ranked among the top 100 of that same adjacent lung. Because the study design was exploratory, TCR variables were selected using unadjusted p-values without false-discovery rate correction. Longer overall survival was associated with higher blood T cell density, whereas shorter survival was associated with higher adjacent-lung clonality. Because multi-region sequencing of the tumors was not done, intratumor heterogeneity could not be ruled out.

This specimen was peripheral blood, taken before any cancer treatment. The source of this sequence is a female donor at least 60 years old with stage I lung adenocarcinoma. This chain joins TRBV7-2 to TRBJ2-3; TRBD1 matches 7 bases in the middle. The bases are TGTGCCAGCAGCTTAGTTGAGGGGGCAACAGGGACAGATACGCAGTATTTT. This codes for CASSLVEGATGTDTQYF.